This entry lists 32 T cell receptor beta chains sequenced from one sample in a study of blood T cell repertoires in COVID-19 (dated by TCRdb to about 2020). Library method: the immunoSEQ multiplex PCR assay. Entries here come from immuneACCESS through TCRdb and include only in-frame sequences with V and J called. Some clones fail to appear in such tables; in the studies checked, an unresolved V gene covers under half of the shortfall, and the cause of the remainder is unknown. The sample contains roughly 200,000 clones, roughly nine tenths of them found a single time. Of the sample, 3.5% to 4% is held by the ten largest clones. The sample was PBMCs or T cells enriched from blood (not recorded which). The receptors originated from a woman aged 25 to 39 with acute COVID-19.

J is TRBJ1-2 and V is TRBV30, with a possible D match to TRBD1 (6 bases). V was pared by 0 bases and J by 4 bases, with 9 bases between. The CDR3 sequence is 13 residues long. The germline V gene encodes CDR1 GTSNPN and CDR2 SVGIG (reference sequence). CDR3 residues: CAWSVGGAYGYTF. CDR3 coding DNA: TGTGCCTGGAGTGTAGGGGGGGCCTATGGCTACACCTTC.

The genes are TRBV19 and TRBJ1-1; D remains unclear. Trimming stripped 2 bases from V and 5 bases from J, with 12 bases between. Germline CDR1 reads LNHDA; CDR2 reads SQIVND (reference sequence). CDR3 size: 14 residues. The CDR3: CASSISRLKTEAFF. The CDR3 coding sequence is TGTGCCAGTAGTATATCGAGGCTCAAAACTGAAGCTTTCTTT. Supplemented by reference TRBV19 and TRBJ1-1, the full variable domain reads DGGITQSPKYLFRKEGQNVTLSCEQNLNHDAMYWYRQDPGQGLRLIYYSQIVNDFQKGDIAEGYSVSREKKESFPLTVTSAQKNPTAFYLCASSISRLKTEAFFGQGTRLTVV.

The rearrangement joins TRBV19 to TRBJ1-1; D might be TRBD1 (6 bases). The CDR3 is 13 residues long. Germline CDR1 and CDR2: LNHDA and SQIVND (reference sequence). The V end was cut by 1 base, the J end by 6 bases, with 9 bases between. The CDR3 DNA reads TGTGCCAGTAGTATAGGGGGGGGCGCTGAAGCTTTCTTT. It encodes CASSIGGGAEAFF.

This chain joins TRBV9 and TRBJ1-6, with 7 bases that match TRBD1. J gave up 7 bases and V 0 bases, and 7 bases lay outside the gene matches. Germline CDR1 and CDR2: SGDLS and YYNGEE. The CDR3 covers 16 residues. Here the CDR3 DNA reads TGTGCCAGCAGCGTAGTGGCAGGGGGAGTGAATTCACCCCTCCACTTT. It specifies CASSVVAGGVNSPLHF.

J is TRBJ2-7 and V is TRBV3-1 (or the pseudogene TRBV3-2); 11 bases agree with TRBD1. V lost 4 bases to trimming and J lost 3 bases; unmatched junction nucleotides: 2. Per the germline V gene, CDR1 is LGHDT and CDR2 is YNNKEL (reference sequence). The CDR3 is 14 residues long. The CDR3 region has the DNA TGTGCCAGCAGCCGCGGGACAGGGGGCTACGAGCAGTACTTC. Translating gives CASSRGTGGYEQYF.

This clone appeared once. V usage is TRBV4-1 and J usage is TRBJ1-4; D is undetermined. The V gene lost 4 bases and the J gene lost 7 bases, with 7 bases spanning the gap. This CDR3 contains 12 residues. Per the germline V gene, CDR1 is MGHRA and CDR2 is YSYEKL. CDR3 sequence (DNA): TGCGCCAGCAGCCCTCCTTTTGAAAAACTGTTTTTT. Protein: CASSPPFEKLFF.

This clone was picked up one time. The chain carries TRBV5-1 and TRBJ2-3, with TRBD2 matching over 8 bases. CDR1 is SGHRS, CDR2 YFSETQ, per germline. The CDR3 spans 17 residues. Losses at the gene ends were 3 bases for V and 0 bases for J; bases not matched to a gene: 9. CDR3 DNA: TGCGCCAGCAGCTCGGGGAGCGGGGGTACTAGCACAGATACGCAGTATTTT. Protein product: CASSSGSGGTSTDTQYF.

J is TRBJ2-5 and V is TRBV2; 10 nucleotides line up with TRBD1. J lost 5 bases, V lost 7 bases, and 4 bases had no gene match. Per the germline V gene, CDR1 is SNHLY and CDR2 is FYNNEI. The CDR3 extends over 13 amino acids. The CDR3 loop reads CASMTGGGETQYF. In DNA form, the CDR3 reads TGTGCCAGCATGACAGGGGGCGGGGAGACCCAGTACTTC.

The chain has TRBV29-1 and TRBJ2-3, with 7 bases that match TRBD2. The CDR3 is 18 residues long. Germline trimming cut 7 bases from V and 0 bases from J; bases unmatched to any gene: 19. Germline V gene sequence: CDR1 SQVTM, CDR2 ANQGSEA. The CDR3 is CSAPPEAGRGSSTDTQYF. The CDR3 nucleotides are TGCAGCGCACCACCTGAGGCAGGGCGGGGGAGTAGCACAGATACGCAGTATTTT.

The CDR3 nucleotides are TGTGCCAGCAGTTACCCGCACGAGGGTACAGCTAACTATGGCTACACCTTC. Its translation is CASSYPHEGTANYGYTF. The rearrangement uses TRBV6-2 or TRBV6-3 and TRBJ1-2; D remains unclear. The CDR3 is 17 residues long. V gave up 2 bases and J gave up 0 bases, with 16 bases separating them. Germline assignment: CDR1 MNHEY and CDR2 SVGEGT.

The CDR3 sequence: CASTGQGSPEAFF. CDR3 DNA: TGCGCCAGCACGGGACAGGGGAGCCCTGAAGCTTTCTTT. The chain employs TRBV10-2 and TRBJ1-1, with 10 bases that match TRBD1. The CDR3 totals 13 residues. Looked up from germline, CDR1 is WSHSY and CDR2 is SAAADI. Losses at the gene ends were 7 bases for V and 6 bases for J; bases not matched to a gene: 5.

The genes are TRBV18 and TRBJ1-6; 10 bases line up with TRBD1. The CDR3 consists of 13 residues. CDR1 and CDR2 (germline): KGHSH, LQKENI. V lost 6 bases and J lost 10; bases outside the gene matches: 3. CDR3 protein: CASSPDRGSPLHF. For the CDR3, the DNA is TGTGCCAGCTCGCCGGACAGGGGGTCACCCCTCCACTTT.

J is TRBJ1-4 and V is TRBV4-1; D might be TRBD1 (5 bases). Germline V gene sequence: CDR1 MGHRA, CDR2 YSYEKL. The V and J ends lost 0 bases and 0 bases respectively, with 11 bases between them. The CDR3 runs 17 residues. The DNA of the CDR3 is TGCGCCAGCAGCCAAGAAGGGGTAGCCGCAACTAATGAAAAACTGTTTTTT. This gives the protein CASSQEGVAATNEKLFF.

The genes are TRBV5-6 and TRBJ2-7, with 12 nucleotides matching TRBD1. V lost 4 bases to trimming and J lost 7 bases; unmatched junction nucleotides: 9. Germline CDR1 reads SGHDT; CDR2 reads YYEEEE. The CDR3 is made up of 15 amino acids. This chain's CDR3 is CASSAWDRGRREQYF. The CDR3 DNA reads TGTGCCAGCAGCGCGTGGGACAGGGGGCGTAGGGAGCAGTACTTC.

This chain joins TRBV5-6 and TRBJ1-2, with TRBD1 matching 7 bases. Trimming cost V 4 bases and J 1 base; bases outside gene matches: 4. Germline V gene sequence: CDR1 SGHDT, CDR2 YYEEEE. CDR3 length: 14 residues. The CDR3 loop reads CASSLGTDNYGYTF. The CDR3 DNA reads TGTGCCAGCAGCCTTGGGACAGATAACTATGGCTACACCTTC.

The V and J genes are TRBV12-3 or TRBV12-4 and TRBJ2-2, with unresolved D. Deletions cut 3 bases from V and 7 bases from J, with 6 bases between. The CDR3 sequence is 12 residues long. The CDR3 loop is CASSFEVGELFF. The CDR3 DNA follows: TGTGCCAGCAGTTTTGAGGTCGGGGAGCTGTTTTTT.

The chain has TRBV27 and TRBJ2-3, with 8 nucleotides matching TRBD2. Trimming at V came to 5 bases and at J to 1 base, leaving 11 bases not matched to a gene. CDR1 is MNHEY and CDR2 is SMNVEV in the germline V gene (reference sequence). CDR3 size: 17 residues. This CDR3 reads CASSREPGGSGTDTQYF. DNA for the CDR3: TGTGCCAGCAGTCGAGAGCCGGGGGGGAGTGGCACAGATACGCAGTATTTT.

The chain couples TRBV5-1 to TRBJ1-1; D remains ambiguous. The CDR3 loop spans 13 amino acids. Looked up from germline, CDR1 is SGHRS and CDR2 is YFSETQ. Trimming took 4 bases from V and 3 from J, leaving 10 bases between them. The CDR3 loop reads CASSLPRDTEAFF. The CDR3 nucleotides are TGCGCCAGCAGCCTGCCGAGGGACACTGAAGCTTTCTTT.

V gene TRBV29-1 combines with J gene TRBJ2-3, with 9 bases aligning to TRBD2. The CDR3 is made up of 17 amino acids. With 6 bases clipped from V and 2 bases from J, the junction kept 15 bases outside the gene matches. The germline V gene has CDR1 SQVTM and CDR2 ANQGSEA. For the CDR3, the DNA is TGCAGCGTCCGAGGCGGGAGGGGCTCAGGAAACACAGATACGCAGTATTTT. It encodes CSVRGGRGSGNTDTQYF.

The gene calls are TRBV23-1 and TRBJ2-5; TRBD2 might be the D (5 bases). TRBV23-1 is recorded as an ORF, its role being uncertain. Deletions cut 3 bases from V and 1 base from J, with 15 bases between. This CDR3 spans 16 amino acids. CDR3 region: CASSHRVLALQETQYF. The CDR3, as DNA: TGCGCCAGCAGTCACCGTGTCCTAGCCCTCCAAGAGACCCAGTACTTC.

The J gene is TRBJ1-5, the V gene TRBV6-1; D is ambiguous. Looked up from germline, CDR1 is MNHNS and CDR2 is SASEGT. V lost 3 bases and J lost 2, with 11 bases in between. This CDR3 region has 15 residues. CDR3 DNA: TGTGCCAGCAGTGATTTTCCCCGCGGCAATCAGCCCCAGCATTTT. Translated, it gives CASSDFPRGNQPQHF.

The chain carries TRBV19 and TRBJ1-3; a weak D match, TRBD1 (6 bases). Germline V lookup: CDR1 LNHDA, CDR2 SQIVND (reference sequence). V gave up 5 bases and J gave up 4 bases, with 18 bases separating them. The CDR3 consists of 16 residues. The CDR3 loop reads CASSPQGQSSGNTIYF. In DNA, the CDR3 is TGTGCCAGTAGTCCCCAGGGACAATCGAGCGGAAACACCATATATTTT.

J is TRBJ1-2 and V is TRBV9; the D gene is possibly TRBD1 (5 bases). V was clipped by 4 bases and J by 0 bases, with 16 bases between them. In germline, CDR1 is SGDLS, CDR2 YYNGEE. The CDR3 runs 16 residues. The CDR3 region has the DNA TGTGCCAGCAGCCTCGGCGGGACGGCGACTAACTATGGCTACACCTTC. Protein: CASSLGGTATNYGYTF.

J is TRBJ1-1 and V is TRBV13, with 8 bases lining up with TRBD1. CDR1 and CDR2 (germline): PRHDT, FYEKMQ (reference sequence). The CDR3 runs 13 residues. V was pared by 5 bases and J by 4 bases, with 3 bases of the junction left unmatched. CDR3 residues: CASSPDRGTEAFF. The CDR3, as DNA: TGTGCCAGCAGCCCTGACAGGGGCACTGAAGCTTTCTTT.

CDR3 nucleotide sequence: TGCAGCGTTAGAGTACAGGGAGACACCGGGGAGCTGTTTTTT. Translated, it gives CSVRVQGDTGELFF. This chain uses TRBV29-1 with TRBJ2-2; tentatively, D is TRBD1 (6 bases). The CDR3 totals 14 residues. Looked up from germline, CDR1 is SQVTM and CDR2 is ANQGSEA. The V end was cut by 5 bases, the J end by 3 bases, with 13 bases between.

The CDR3 sequence is CASSSDRAMMNTEAFF. The CDR3 DNA reads TGCGCCAGCAGCTCGGACAGGGCAATGATGAACACTGAAGCTTTCTTT. The chain employs TRBV5-1 and TRBJ1-1, with TRBD1 identical over 8 bases. The germline V gene has CDR1 SGHRS and CDR2 YFSETQ. The CDR3 extends over 16 amino acids. The V segment lost 3 bases and the J segment 0 bases; nucleotides outside the gene matches: 7.

The chain recombines TRBV4-3 with TRBJ2-7; 9 bases fit TRBD1. Looked up from germline, CDR1 is LGHNA and CDR2 is YSLEER. The length of the CDR3 is 12 residues. J lost 13 bases, V lost 4 bases, and 8 bases had no gene match. The CDR3 protein is CASSRSGTGLYF. The CDR3 coding sequence is TGCGCCAGCAGCCGATCCGGGACAGGGCTTTACTTC.

The V call is TRBV28, the J call TRBJ1-4, with D possibly being TRBD1 (6 bases). Trimming removed 4 bases from V and 4 bases from J, with 22 bases in between. The CDR3 length is 18 residues. Germline V gene sequence: CDR1 MDHEN, CDR2 SYDVKM. The CDR3 protein is CASSSPSDSQNFNEKLFF. CDR3 coding DNA: TGTGCCAGCAGTTCCCCCTCGGACAGCCAGAACTTTAATGAAAAACTGTTTTTT.

The CDR3 DNA reads TGTGCCAGCAGCGGATGGAGGAACGCAGATACGCAGTATTTT. Protein product: CASSGWRNADTQYF. The chain carries TRBV2 and TRBJ2-3; D might be TRBD2 (5 bases). CDR1 SNHLY and CDR2 FYNNEI come from the germline V gene. Trimming left V 6 bases short and J 4 bases short, with 14 bases between. The CDR3 is 14 amino acids.

This chain links TRBV27 with TRBJ1-5; D might be TRBD1 (5 bases). The CDR3 sequence is 14 residues long. V was pared by 3 bases and J by 0 bases, with 6 bases between. From germline, CDR1 is MNHEY and CDR2 SMNVEV (reference sequence). The CDR3 spells CASSLGLSNQPQHF. CDR3 nucleotide sequence: TGTGCCAGCAGTTTGGGACTTAGCAATCAGCCCCAGCATTTT.

This chain joins TRBV30 and TRBJ2-5, with 8 bases fitting TRBD1. The CDR3 length is 13 residues. Germline values: CDR1 GTSNPN, CDR2 SVGIG (reference sequence). Losses at the gene ends were 2 bases for V and 5 bases for J; bases not matched to a gene: 4. The CDR3 DNA follows: TGTGCCTGGAGTAGGGACAGGCGGGAGACCCAGTACTTC. As protein: CAWSRDRRETQYF.

This clone was counted only a few times. The genes are TRBV5-1 and TRBJ2-7, with TRBD1 matching 8 bases. Germline V lookup: CDR1 SGHRS, CDR2 YFSETQ. The CDR3 has 13 residues. The J segment lost 6 bases and the V segment lost 3 bases, leaving 5 bases of the junction unmatched. CDR3 sequence (DNA): TGCGCCAGCAGCTGGGGACAGGCCCCCGAGCAGTACTTC. It yields the protein CASSWGQAPEQYF.